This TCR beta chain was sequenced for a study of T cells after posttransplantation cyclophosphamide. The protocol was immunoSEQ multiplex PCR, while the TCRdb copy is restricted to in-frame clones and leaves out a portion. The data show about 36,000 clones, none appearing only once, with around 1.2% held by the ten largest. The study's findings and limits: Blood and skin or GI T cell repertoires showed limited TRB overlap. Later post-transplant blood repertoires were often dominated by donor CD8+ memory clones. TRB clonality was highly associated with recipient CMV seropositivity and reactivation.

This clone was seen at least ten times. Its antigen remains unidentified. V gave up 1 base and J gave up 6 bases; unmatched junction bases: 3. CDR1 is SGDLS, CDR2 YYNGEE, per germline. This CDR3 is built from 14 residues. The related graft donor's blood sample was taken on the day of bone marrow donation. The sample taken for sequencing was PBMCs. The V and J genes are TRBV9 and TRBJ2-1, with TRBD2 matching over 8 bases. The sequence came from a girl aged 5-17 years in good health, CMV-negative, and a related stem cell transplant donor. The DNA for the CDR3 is TGTGCCAGCAGCGTAAGCGGGAGACGCAATGAGCAGTTCTTC. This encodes CASSVSGRRNEQFF.